The 25 T cell receptor beta chains given below trace back to one sample, sequenced in a study of blood T cell repertoires in COVID-19. Assay used: immunoSEQ multiplex PCR; TCRdb lists only in-frame clones, some missing. The table shows under 200,000 clones, with roughly 91% occurring only once. Material: peripheral blood. The receptors originated from a man in his late teens or twenties with acute or convalescent COVID-19.

The chain couples TRBV25-1 to TRBJ2-7; D remains ambiguous. V shed 4 bases and J shed 7 bases, with 8 bases lying between them. The CDR3 spans 11 residues. Germline loops: CDR1 MGHDK, CDR2 SYGVNS. This chain's CDR3 is CASSALTEQYF. The CDR3 DNA sequence: TGTGCCAGCAGTGCCCTTACAGAGCAGTACTTC.

By proportion, this clone is medium-sized. V gene TRBV5-1 combines with J gene TRBJ1-1, with 7 bases aligning to TRBD1. The V gene's germline CDR1 is SGHRS and CDR2 YFSETQ. The CDR3 is 14 amino acids. V gave up 4 bases and J gave up 0 bases; unmatched junction bases: 3. The chain's CDR3 is CASSRDSMNTEAFF. The CDR3 region has the DNA TGCGCCAGCAGCCGGGACAGTATGAACACTGAAGCTTTCTTT.

The sample holds one count of this clone. J is TRBJ2-6 and V is TRBV18; a weak D match, TRBD1 (6 bases). This CDR3 comprises 16 residues. Germline lookup yields CDR1 KGHSH and CDR2 LQKENI. V lost 4 bases to trimming and J lost 0 bases, with 10 bases between them. CDR3 bases: TGTGCCAGCTCACTACGGACAGACTCTGGGGCCAACGTCCTGACTTTC. It yields the protein CASSLRTDSGANVLTF.

The chain has TRBV15 and TRBJ1-2; the D is unclear. CDR1 is LNHNV, CDR2 YYDKDF, per germline (reference sequence). The CDR3 covers 15 residues. V was clipped by 0 bases and J by 7 bases, with 15 bases between them. The chain's CDR3 is CATSRDPGGVSGYTF. CDR3 nucleotides: TGTGCCACCAGCAGAGATCCCGGAGGTGTATCTGGCTACACCTTC.

The chain couples TRBV3-1 (or the pseudogene TRBV3-2) to TRBJ2-5; 7 nucleotides align to TRBD2. V gave up 6 bases and J gave up 1 base; unmatched junction bases: 5. Germline CDR1 LGHDT, CDR2 YNNKEL (reference sequence). This CDR3 has 14 amino acids. This chain's CDR3 is CASRLSGGQETQYF. The CDR3 DNA reads TGTGCCAGCAGGCTATCGGGGGGCCAAGAGACCCAGTACTTC.

The chain carries TRBV19 and TRBJ1-4, with 9 nucleotides matching TRBD1. The germline V gene has CDR1 LNHDA and CDR2 SQIVND (reference sequence). J lost 7 bases, V lost 3 bases, and 6 bases had no gene match. The CDR3 is 15 residues long. CDR3 in DNA: TGTGCCAGTAGTATTGAGGGACAGGGCGGTGAAAAACTGTTTTTT. Translated, it gives CASSIEGQGGEKLFF.

V gene TRBV10-2 combines with J gene TRBJ2-1, with a tentative D call TRBD2 (5 bases). This CDR3 spans 13 amino acids. Germline V gene sequence: CDR1 WSHSY, CDR2 SAAADI. Deletions cut 4 bases from V and 9 bases from J, with 13 bases between. CDR3 residues: CASSARDYGEQFF. CDR3 nucleotide sequence: TGCGCCAGCAGTGCCCGGGATTATGGTGAGCAGTTCTTC.

CDR3 loop: CATSPRAGTGNTIYF. The DNA of the CDR3 is TGTGCCACCAGCCCAAGGGCCGGGACTGGAAACACCATATATTTT. The chain uses TRBV15 and TRBJ1-3; no reliable D call. Trimming cost V 5 bases and J 2 bases, with 13 bases left between them. This CDR3 contains 15 residues. Germline V lookup: CDR1 LNHNV, CDR2 YYDKDF (reference sequence). Variable domain in full (rest from reference TRBV15 and TRBJ1-3): DAMVIQNPRYQVTQFGKPVTLSCSQTLNHNVMYWYQQKSSQAPKLLFHYYDKDFNNEADTPDNFQSRRPNTSFCFLDIRSPGLGDTAMYLCATSPRAGTGNTIYFGEGSWLTVV.

This clone is a singleton in its sample. The chain couples TRBV24-1 to TRBJ2-5; TRBD1 agrees at 7 bases. The CDR3 runs to 15 residues. Germline V gene lookup returns CDR1 KGHDR and CDR2 SFDVKD. V lost 3 bases to trimming and J lost 0 bases; unmatched junction nucleotides: 3. CDR3 in DNA: TGTGCCACCAGTGATGACAGGGAAGACCAAGAGACCCAGTACTTC. It specifies CATSDDREDQETQYF.

The chain carries TRBV4-1 and TRBJ1-2; 7 positions match TRBD1. This CDR3 contains 17 residues. V shed 0 bases, J shed 4 bases, and the junction held 11 bases outside the gene matches. Per the germline V gene, CDR1 is MGHRA and CDR2 is YSYEKL. In DNA, the CDR3 is TGCGCCAGCAGCCAAGAATCAGGGGGTTTTGCAGTCTATGGCTACACCTTC. The encoded protein is CASSQESGGFAVYGYTF.

The chain uses TRBV5-1 and TRBJ2-3, with 7 bases aligning to TRBD2. The germline CDR1 and CDR2 sequences are SGHRS and YFSETQ. The J segment lost 1 base and the V segment lost 1 base, leaving 9 bases of the junction unmatched. The CDR3 runs to 17 residues. The chain's CDR3 is CASSLNVGGGRTDTQYF. The CDR3 DNA reads as TGCGCCAGCAGCTTGAATGTCGGCGGGGGACGCACAGATACGCAGTATTTT.

This clone was counted a few times. The chain combines TRBV11-2 with TRBJ2-7; no clear D gene. V gave up 2 bases and J gave up 3 bases, with 5 bases separating them. This CDR3 region has 12 residues. Germline CDR1 SGHAT, CDR2 FQNNGV. The DNA for the CDR3 is TGTGCCAGCAGCTTACTTTACTACGAGCAGTACTTC. Its protein is CASSLLYYEQYF.

The chain combines TRBV6-1 with TRBJ2-7, with a weak D call TRBD2 (5 bases). V was trimmed by 3 bases and J by 7 bases, leaving 19 bases between them. CDR1 is MNHNS and CDR2 is SASEGT in the germline V gene. This CDR3 spans 15 amino acids. CDR3 coding DNA: TGTGCCAGCAGTGACGAGCCGACCGCACCGGGGGAGCAGTACTTC. This sequence encodes CASSDEPTAPGEQYF.

Comments on this clone: The sample holds other DNA sequences that translate to the same CDR3. V usage is TRBV12-3 or TRBV12-4 and J usage is TRBJ1-2; TRBD1 is a possible D gene (5 bases). The CDR3 is 13 residues long. V lost 2 bases and J 2 bases, leaving 6 bases between the germline ends. The CDR3 reads CASSLRGNYGYTF. CDR3 nucleotides: TGTGCCAGCAGTTTACGGGGGAACTATGGCTACACCTTC.

Note on this clone: This same CDR3 is encoded by further DNA sequences in the sample. J is TRBJ2-1 and V is TRBV5-1, with TRBD2 matching over 8 bases. Trimming cost V 3 bases and J 0 bases; bases outside gene matches: 5. The CDR3 sequence is 16 residues long. Germline CDR1 reads SGHRS; CDR2 reads YFSETQ. The CDR3 coding sequence is TGCGCCAGCAGCTCAGGACTAGCAGCCTCCTACAATGAGCAGTTCTTC. Translating it yields CASSSGLAASYNEQFF. The full variable domain, with the rest looked up from reference TRBV5-1 and TRBJ2-1, is KAGVTQTPRYLIKTRGQQVTLSCSPISGHRSVSWYQQTPGQGLQFLFEYFSETQRNKGNFPGRFSGRQFSNSRSEMNVSTLELGDSALYLCASSSGLAASYNEQFFGPGTRLTVL.

The chain is built from TRBV6-1 and TRBJ1-2; TRBD1 aligns across 8 bases. The V and J ends lost 3 bases and 5 bases, in that order; junction bases with no gene match: 8. Germline-derived CDR1 and CDR2 are MNHNS and SASEGT. This CDR3 spans 15 amino acids. This CDR3 reads CASSDSAGGAYGYTF. The CDR3 bases are TGTGCCAGCAGTGATTCGGCAGGGGGCGCGTATGGCTACACCTTC.

The chain couples TRBV27 to TRBJ2-7, with 7 bases fitting TRBD2. J lost 5 bases, V lost 4 bases, and 11 bases had no gene match. Germline CDR1 and CDR2: MNHEY and SMNVEV (reference sequence). The CDR3 is made up of 15 amino acids. The DNA of the CDR3 is TGTGCCAGCAGTTCCCAGGGAAGCGGGGCAGACGAGCAGTACTTC. Translation: CASSSQGSGADEQYF.

This clone was picked up a small number of times. The J gene is TRBJ2-5, the V gene TRBV7-9; 7 positions match TRBD1. Germline V gene lookup returns CDR1 SEHNR and CDR2 FQNEAQ (reference sequence). V was clipped by 0 bases and J by 4 bases; unmatched bases: 2. This CDR3 region has 14 residues. The chain's CDR3 is CASSLAGGAETQYF. The DNA for the CDR3 is TGTGCCAGCAGCTTAGCAGGGGGCGCAGAGACCCAGTACTTC.

This chain connects TRBV3-1 (or the pseudogene TRBV3-2) to TRBJ1-2; possibly TRBD1 for D (6 bases). The CDR3 totals 16 residues. Germline CDR1 reads LGHDT; CDR2 reads YNNKEL (reference sequence). V lost 2 bases and J lost 4, with 17 bases in between. This CDR3 is CASSQSGQTGTYGYTF. The CDR3 nucleotides are TGTGCCAGCAGCCAATCCGGACAGACTGGGACCTATGGCTACACCTTC.

The chain carries TRBV29-1 and TRBJ2-7; D ambiguous. CDR3 length equals 11 residues. The V gene lost 5 bases and the J gene lost 4 bases, with 9 bases spanning the gap. Germline lookup yields CDR1 SQVTM and CDR2 ANQGSEA. In DNA, the CDR3 is TGCAGCGTTCAAACGGGTTACGAGCAGTACTTC. It yields the protein CSVQTGYEQYF.

The chain joins TRBV19 to TRBJ1-1, with TRBD1 identical over 7 bases. Losses at the gene ends were 3 bases for V and 3 bases for J; bases not matched to a gene: 16. The CDR3 consists of 18 residues. Per the germline V gene, CDR1 is LNHDA and CDR2 is SQIVND (reference sequence). CDR3 nucleotide sequence: TGTGCCAGTAGTATTTTCCCCACGGGACAGCCGATATACACTGAAGCTTTCTTT. Protein product: CASSIFPTGQPIYTEAFF.

The chain has TRBV5-1 and TRBJ1-2, with 9 bases fitting TRBD1. Germline trimming cut 0 bases from V and 4 bases from J; bases unmatched to any gene: 7. Germline loops: CDR1 SGHRS, CDR2 YFSETQ. The CDR3 length is 16 residues. CDR3 in amino acids: CASSLAQGASPYGYTF. As DNA, the CDR3 is TGCGCCAGCAGCTTGGCACAGGGGGCGAGCCCCTATGGCTACACCTTC.

This chain uses TRBV18 with TRBJ2-7; 7 bases line up with TRBD1. CDR3 length: 15 amino acids. Germline assignment: CDR1 KGHSH and CDR2 LQKENI. V lost 3 bases, J lost 4 bases, and 9 bases stayed unmatched. The CDR3 protein is CASSPSTGEGYEQYF. The CDR3 DNA reads as TGTGCCAGCTCACCCTCCACAGGGGAAGGGTACGAGCAGTACTTC.

V and J are TRBV19 and TRBJ1-5; maybe TRBD1 (5 bases). This CDR3 has 14 amino acids. V lost 3 bases, J lost 1 base, and 7 bases lay in between. Germline CDR1 and CDR2: LNHDA and SQIVND (reference sequence). Written as DNA, the CDR3 is TGTGCCAGTAGTATTTACAGGAGCAATCAGCCCCAGCATTTT. Protein: CASSIYRSNQPQHF.

This clone appeared once. The gene calls are TRBV10-1 and TRBJ2-3; TRBD2 aligns across 13 bases. The CDR3 sequence is 16 residues long. The germline CDR1 and CDR2 sequences are WNHNN and SYGVQD (reference sequence). V was clipped by 6 bases and J by 3 bases; unmatched bases: 6. The CDR3 sequence is CASSAGLAGSTDTQYF. DNA for the CDR3: TGCGCCAGCAGCGCGGGACTAGCGGGAAGTACAGATACGCAGTATTTT.